Detailed here is one TCR beta chain. What antigen it recognizes has not been identified. The input lacks base qualities; no much larger clone sits a single base away. This specimen comes from a study of regulatory T cells in long-lasting Graves disease (TCRdb year 2021). Study-wide context: Persistent Graves' disease patients were compared with newly diagnosed Graves' disease patients by peripheral blood TCR sequencing and RNA sequencing. The study was registered as a clinical trial and conducted in China. A total of roughly 33 samples were covered by TCR sequencing, comprising 13 persistent and about 20 newly diagnosed Graves' disease patients.

Study-level results and caveats: Persistent Graves' disease patients showed lower TCR Shannon entropy and fewer highly expanded clones than newly diagnosed patients, suggesting clonal expansion. The authors noted that the small sample size was a limitation that may lower accuracy. Persistent disease showed preferential use of TRBV28, TRBJ1-2 and TRBJ2-5, whereas newly diagnosed disease favored TRBV20-1 and TRBJ2-1. Only peripheral blood was studied, because thyroid tissue, the primary lesion, was inaccessible. More public clonotypes were shared among persistent patients (2,741) than among newly diagnosed patients (roughly 1,000).

From cysteine to phenylalanine, the CDR3 is 11 amino acids long. Only CDR3 DNA remains: 33 bases, in frame from the first base. The junction shows trimming of 3 bases on V and 7 bases on J, plus 3 bases between the germline ends. CDR1 MNHEY and CDR2 SVGEGT were looked up in the germline V gene. The public reads were run again by TCRdb, first through fastp at Q25 and then through MiXCR, and only productive beta chains were kept. Each record represents a unique CDR3 protein, reported with the most common genes and DNA among its rows. The sample has fewer than 900 distinct CDR3 sequences on record, around 72% of them singletons. The biggest ten clones account for over 8.5% of the sample. For both TCR sequencing and RNA sequencing, RNA was extracted from PBMCs in TRIzol. The diagnosis of Graves' disease followed American Thyroid Association guidelines. Recruitment of patients was carried out at an endocrinology department in Xi'an, China. From each patient, about 8.9 milliliters of peripheral blood was collected into an EDTA anticoagulant tube. Ficoll Paque Plus density gradient separation was used to isolate PBMCs, and no further T cell sorting was done. An Agilent 2100 Bioanalyzer and agarose gel were used to assess RNA quality, and a NanoDrop 2000 was used to measure RNA concentration.

The sequence was collected from a woman between 40 and 50 years old with Graves disease. Donor details come from another sample of the same person, matched by shared clones. The sequence joins TRBV6-2 or TRBV6-3 to TRBJ2-2; the D gene is unclear. The sequencing here drew on peripheral blood mononuclear cells (PBMCs), taken with antithyroid drug treatment, in newly diagnosed or persistent Graves disease (not recorded which). The CDR3 corresponds to CASSYNGELFF. The DNA reads TGTGCCAGCAGTTATAACGGGGAGCTGTTTTTT.